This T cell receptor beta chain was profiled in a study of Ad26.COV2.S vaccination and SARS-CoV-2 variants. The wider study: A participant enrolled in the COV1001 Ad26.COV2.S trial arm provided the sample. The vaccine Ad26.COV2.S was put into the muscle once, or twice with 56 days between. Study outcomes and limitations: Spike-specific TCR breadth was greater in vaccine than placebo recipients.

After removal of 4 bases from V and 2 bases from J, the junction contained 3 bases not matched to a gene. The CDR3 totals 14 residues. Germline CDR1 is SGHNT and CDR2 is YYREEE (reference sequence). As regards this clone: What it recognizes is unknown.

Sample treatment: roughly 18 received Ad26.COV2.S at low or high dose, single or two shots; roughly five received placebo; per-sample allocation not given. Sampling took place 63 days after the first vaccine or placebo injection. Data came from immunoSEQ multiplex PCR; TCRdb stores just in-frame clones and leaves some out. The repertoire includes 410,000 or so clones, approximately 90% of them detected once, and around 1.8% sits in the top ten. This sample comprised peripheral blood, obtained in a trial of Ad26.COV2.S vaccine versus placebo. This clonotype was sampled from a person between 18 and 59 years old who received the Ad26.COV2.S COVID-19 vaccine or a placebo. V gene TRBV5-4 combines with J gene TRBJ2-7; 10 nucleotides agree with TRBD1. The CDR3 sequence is CASSTGTGAYEQYF. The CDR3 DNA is TGTGCCAGCAGCACAGGGACAGGGGCCTACGAGCAGTACTTC.